The clone carrying this T cell receptor (beta chain) has a handful of counts. Its antigen is unidentified. This specimen belongs to a study of blood T cells in healthy people across ages. Findings of the study overall: It was held that the diversity estimates obtained from one million T cells were underestimates. Since the PBMCs were unsorted, naive and antigen-experienced cells could not be conclusively compared.

The second PCR ran roughly 6 to 11 cycles with a sample-barcoded 5' primer and J-beta primers. Every sample produced at least 2.5 million CDR3-containing paired-end reads. TCRdb re-called the 5' RACE reads through MiXCR, storing one row per CDR3 protein. The sample shows 1.8 million or so distinct CDR3 sequences, 30% to 40% of them seen only once. Isolation of PBMCs gave at least 7 million cells per sample. The clonotype was recovered from a human donor in good health. The sample consisted of blood.

The CDR3 nucleotides read TGCGCCAGCAGCCCCACAGGGGCCAAAACCTACAATGAGCAGTTCTTC. This translates into CASSPTGAKTYNEQFF. This chain uses TRBV4-1 with TRBJ2-1; 7 bases fit TRBD1. Looked up from germline, CDR1 is MGHRA and CDR2 is YSYEKL. J gave up 2 bases and V 4 bases, and 8 bases lay outside the gene matches. CDR3 length: 16 amino acids.